Listed here are 13 T cell receptor beta chains from one sample, sequenced in a study of T cell responses to AZD1222 COVID-19 vaccine. Repertoires were generated with immunoSEQ multiplex PCR, while TCRdb's copy carries only in-frame clones and drops some. Here the sample spans 150,000 to 200,000 clones, around 94% being singletons. This material consisted of peripheral blood, taken 28 days after the second AZD1222 dose. These receptors originate from an adult who received the AZD1222 COVID-19 vaccine.

The chain employs TRBV9 and TRBJ1-2; TRBD1 matches at 9 bases. The trim removed 3 bases at V and 8 bases at J, leaving 14 bases unmatched. CDR1 is SGDLS, CDR2 YYNGEE, per germline. This CDR3 contains 16 residues. The CDR3 DNA reads as TGTGCCAGCAGCGCAGTCGGGACAGGGTTAGCAAGGGGCTACACCTTC. This gives the protein CASSAVGTGLARGYTF.

The chain joins TRBV5-1 to TRBJ2-7, with a weak D call TRBD1 (5 bases). The V end lost 1 base, the J end lost 2 bases, and 13 bases lay between the germline ends. The V gene's germline CDR1 is SGHRS and CDR2 YFSETQ. This CDR3 is built from 15 residues. The CDR3 here is CASSLSRTRPYEQYF. DNA of the CDR3: TGCGCCAGCAGCTTGAGCCGGACAAGACCCTACGAGCAGTACTTC.

The genes are TRBV4-3 and TRBJ2-1, with 9 bases fitting TRBD2. CDR1 and CDR2 from the germline V gene are LGHNA and YSLEER. Trimming at V came to 0 bases and at J to 8 bases, leaving 17 bases not matched to a gene. This CDR3 has 19 amino acids. The chain's CDR3 is CASSQDRIRWSSGSYEQFF. The CDR3 DNA reads as TGCGCCAGCAGCCAAGATAGGATAAGGTGGAGTAGCGGGAGCTATGAGCAGTTCTTC.

This rearrangement joins TRBV15 to TRBJ1-5; D is undetermined. The length of the CDR3 is 14 residues. Germline CDR1 is LNHNV and CDR2 is YYDKDF (reference sequence). Trimming stripped 5 bases from V and 3 bases from J, with 11 bases between. The CDR3 reads CATSSQQLNQPQHF. CDR3 bases: TGTGCCACCAGCTCACAACAGCTCAATCAGCCCCAGCATTTT.

The chain joins TRBV5-1 to TRBJ2-1; D may correspond to TRBD1 or TRBD2 (5 bases each). The CDR3 is 14 amino acids. Germline CDR1 is SGHRS and CDR2 is YFSETQ. The V gene lost 0 bases and the J gene lost 8 bases, with 12 bases spanning the gap. The CDR3 DNA is TGCGCCAGCAGCTTGGGTGGGGGTTTCGATGAGCAGTTCTTC. This encodes CASSLGGGFDEQFF. The variable domain in full, with the rest retrieved from reference TRBV5-1 and TRBJ2-1, is KAGVTQTPRYLIKTRGQQVTLSCSPISGHRSVSWYQQTPGQGLQFLFEYFSETQRNKGNFPGRFSGRQFSNSRSEMNVSTLELGDSALYLCASSLGGGFDEQFFGPGTRLTVL.

This chain uses TRBV9 with TRBJ1-1; weak D call: TRBD1 (5 bases). V lost 4 bases, J lost 1 base, and 11 bases lay in between. This CDR3 region has 14 residues. Looked up from germline, CDR1 is SGDLS and CDR2 is YYNGEE. Here the CDR3 reads CASSSGGKNTEAFF. The CDR3 bases are TGTGCCAGCAGCTCCGGGGGAAAGAACACTGAAGCTTTCTTT.

This sequence joins TRBV5-5 and TRBJ2-1; 8 bases fit TRBD2. V trimming: 0 bases; J trimming: 9 bases; junction bases outside the gene matches: 2. Germline assignment: CDR1 SGHKS and CDR2 YYEKEE (reference sequence). The CDR3 is made up of 13 amino acids. The CDR3 is CASSLVLAGEQFF. CDR3 sequence (DNA): TGTGCCAGCAGCTTGGTCCTAGCGGGTGAGCAGTTCTTC.

The CDR3 DNA reads as TGTGCCAGCAGCAAACATGCGGTGGCCTACGAGCAGTACTTC. As protein: CASSKHAVAYEQYF. The chain uses TRBV28 and TRBJ2-7; D ambiguous. Germline CDR1 MDHEN, CDR2 SYDVKM. The CDR3 runs 14 residues. The V and J ends lost 6 bases and 2 bases respectively, with 14 bases between them.

This clone occurred a few times. This sequence joins TRBV5-1 and TRBJ2-7; TRBD2 matches 10 bases. The CDR3 sequence is 15 residues long. CDR1 and CDR2 from the germline V gene are SGHRS and YFSETQ. V lost 2 bases and J lost 0; bases outside the gene matches: 2. The CDR3 spells CASSFGLAASYEQYF. In DNA form, the CDR3 reads TGCGCCAGCAGCTTTGGACTAGCGGCCTCCTACGAGCAGTACTTC.

This clone was seen a single time. This chain joins TRBV19 and TRBJ1-3, with 7 nucleotides matching TRBD1. Germline V lookup: CDR1 LNHDA, CDR2 SQIVND (reference sequence). V was pared by 6 bases and J by 1 base, with 3 bases of the junction left unmatched. The CDR3 length is 14 residues. The CDR3 bases are TGTGCCAGTAGCGGGACAGTTTCTGGAAACACCATATATTTT. Residues: CASSGTVSGNTIYF.

The chain has TRBV19 and TRBJ2-2, with a weak D call TRBD1 (5 bases). This CDR3 spans 16 amino acids. V was cut by 10 bases and J by 5 bases, with 23 bases left in between. Germline CDR1 reads LNHDA; CDR2 reads SQIVND (reference sequence). As DNA, the CDR3 is TGTGCCACTCAACACGAACAGGAAGTTTGGACCGGGGAGCTGTTTTTT. Translating gives CATQHEQEVWTGELFF.

This rearrangement joins TRBV6-2 or TRBV6-3 to TRBJ1-2, with 7 positions matching TRBD1. The germline V gene has CDR1 MNHEY and CDR2 SVGEGT. The V segment lost 5 bases and the J segment 5 bases; nucleotides outside the gene matches: 8. CDR3 length: 14 amino acids. The CDR3 DNA is TGTGCCAGCAGTCATGACAGGGCGGGGTATGGCTACACCTTC. This sequence encodes CASSHDRAGYGYTF.

The chain links TRBV6-5 to TRBJ1-1, with a tentative D call TRBD1 (5 bases). Germline CDR1 reads MNHEY; CDR2 reads SVGAGI. Between the trimmed V and J ends, which lost 4 bases and 7 bases, there was a span of 16 bases. This CDR3 comprises 14 residues. This CDR3 reads CASSSGTRKGEAFF. The CDR3 region has the DNA TGTGCCAGCAGTTCCGGGACCCGGAAGGGTGAAGCTTTCTTT.